Presented here are 4 T cell receptor beta chains from one specimen sequenced in a study of T cells in Graves' hyperthyroidism and ophthalmopathy. Template material for amplifying TCR beta CDR3 regions consisted of RNA transcripts. Initially, a first-round RT-PCR of the TCR CDR3 employed the HTBI primer set. TCRdb re-analysed the multiplex PCR reads in MiXCR, keeping a single row per CDR3 protein. In the table there are 470,000 or so distinct CDR3 sequences, less than 25% of which are singletons. The specimen sequenced was blood. The receptors stem from a man between 18 and 29 years old with Graves' hyperthyroidism.

The CDR3, as DNA: TGTGCCAGCAGTAATTTCCGGGGGAACTATGGCTACACCTTC. It translates to CASSNFRGNYGYTF. The genes are TRBV6-1 and TRBJ1-2; D possibly corresponds to TRBD1 (5 bases). The germline V gene has CDR1 MNHNS and CDR2 SASEGT. V lost 5 bases and J lost 2, with 12 bases in between. The CDR3 spans 14 residues.

This chain uses TRBV6-5 with TRBJ1-1, with no clear D. This CDR3 is built from 14 residues. The germline gives CDR1 MNHEY, CDR2 SVGAGI. Trimming left V 4 bases short and J 0 bases short, with 9 bases between. The CDR3: CASSSPRMNTEAFF. DNA of the CDR3: TGTGCCAGCAGTTCCCCCCGGATGAACACTGAAGCTTTCTTT.

This clonotype has at least ten counts. The rearrangement joins TRBV10-3 to TRBJ2-7; weak D call: TRBD1 (6 bases). With 5 bases removed from V and 4 bases from J, the gap between germline ends came to 15 bases. CDR1 and CDR2 from the germline V gene are ENHRY and SYGVKD. CDR3 length: 14 residues. The CDR3 sequence is CAISWDTTSYEQYF. The CDR3 nucleotides are TGTGCCATCAGTTGGGACACCACTTCGTACGAGCAGTACTTC.

This chain connects TRBV5-1 to TRBJ2-7; TRBD2 aligns across 8 bases. Germline V gene sequence: CDR1 SGHRS, CDR2 YFSETQ. V shed 0 bases and J 4 bases; nucleotides not matched to a gene: 6. The length of the CDR3 is 15 residues. This chain's CDR3 is CASSLAEAGEYEQYF. CDR3 sequence (DNA): TGCGCCAGCAGCTTGGCCGAAGCGGGAGAGTACGAGCAGTACTTC.